A selection of T cell receptor beta chains follows, all from one sample in a study of spatial heterogeneity in lung cancer. MiXCR, applied by TCRdb to the 5' RACE reads, yields one record per CDR3 protein. The table includes about 50,000 distinct CDR3 sequences, approximately 7.6% detected once. Sequenced material: PBMCs, taken at surgery. The receptors here all came from a female donor with early-stage non-small cell lung cancer. The CDR3 runs from the conserved cysteine through the conserved F or W. A D gene is named only where the DNA matches it firmly. Rows give clone size only sometimes, using once, few, many, or a class for an expanded clone.

clone size,D gene,V gene,J gene,CDR3 DNA,CDR3 protein
NA,NA,TRBV19,TRBJ2-7,TGTGCCAGTAGTGACCCAGGGTACGGCTCCTACGAGCAGTACTTC,CASSDPGYGSYEQYF
NA,TRBD2,TRBV5-1,TRBJ2-1,TGCGCCAGCAGCCCGGGGAGTGGACTAGCGGGCTACAATGAGCAGTTCTTC,CASSPGSGLAGYNEQFF
few,NA,TRBV6-1,TRBJ2-3,TGTGCCAGCAGTGAAGCGCCCGGGGGCCCAAATACGCAGTATTTT,CASSEAPGGPNTQYF
NA,NA,TRBV24-1,TRBJ1-5,TGTGCCCTCCCAGCAGCAGGGTCGGATGAGAAGCCCCAGCATTTT,CALPAAGSDEKPQHF
many,TRBD2,TRBV9,TRBJ2-5,TGTGCCAGCAGCGTAAACGGGGGGGCCGGTGAGACCCAGTACTTC,CASSVNGGAGETQYF
many,NA,TRBV12-3/TRBV12-4,TRBJ2-6,TGTGCCAGCAGTTCCCCGGTCGTCTCTGGGGCCAACGTCCTGACTTTC,CASSSPVVSGANVLTF
many,NA,TRBV20-1,TRBJ1-2,TGCAGTGTTGGGGTCTATGGCTACACCTTC,CSVGVYGYTF
NA,TRBD1,TRBV7-8,TRBJ2-6,TGTGCCAGCAGCTTAGTCACCGACAGGGGGGCGTCTGGGGCCAACGTCCTGACTTTC,CASSLVTDRGASGANVLTF
many,NA,TRBV19,TRBJ1-5,TGTGCCAGTAGCTGGGGCACTCAGCCCCAGCATTTT,CASSWGTQPQHF
NA,NA,TRBV20-1,TRBJ2-7,TGCAGTGCTCTGTACCCCCTCGAGCAGTACTTC,CSALYPLEQYF
NA,TRBD2,TRBV2,TRBJ2-5,TGTGCCAGCAGTGAAGCAGGCGGGGGGGGGCAAGAGACCCAGTACTTC,CASSEAGGGGQETQYF
many,NA,TRBV19,TRBJ1-5,TGTGCCAGTAGTTCTAGGGGTGGCAATCAGCCCCAGCATTTT,CASSSRGGNQPQHF
NA,TRBD1,TRBV7-9,TRBJ2-3,TGTGCCAGCAGCTCTGGGACAGGGGGCGCAGATACGCAGTATTTT,CASSSGTGGADTQYF
many,TRBD2,TRBV5-1,TRBJ2-7,TGCGCCAGCAGTTGGAGCGGGGTTTCCTACGAGCAGTACTTC,CASSWSGVSYEQYF
NA,NA,TRBV7-9,TRBJ1-6,TGTGCCAGCAGCACAGGGTTGAGTTCACCCCTCCACTTT,CASSTGLSSPLHF
NA,TRBD1,TRBV7-2,TRBJ2-6,TGTGCCAGCACACGTACAGGGGCCATACTCTCTGGGGCCAACGTCCTGACTTTC,CASTRTGAILSGANVLTF
many,TRBD1,TRBV5-1,TRBJ1-6,TGCGCCAGCAGCCCAGGACAGGGGTATTCACCCCTCCACTTT,CASSPGQGYSPLHF
many,TRBD1,TRBV7-9,TRBJ2-2,TGTGCCAGCAGCCCAGGACAGGGGGCGAACACCGGGGAGCTGTTTTTT,CASSPGQGANTGELFF
many,NA,TRBV6-2/TRBV6-3,TRBJ2-5,TGTGCCAGCAGTTACTCGAACATTCAGTCCGGGACGCTTCAAGAGACCCAGTACTTC,CASSYSNIQSGTLQETQYF
many,NA,TRBV12-5,TRBJ2-7,TGTGCTAGTGGTTTAGGGGGACGCTACGAGCAGTACTTC,CASGLGGRYEQYF
many,TRBD1,TRBV20-1,TRBJ2-7,TGCAGTGCTAGGCCGATGGACAGGGTCGAGCAGTACTTC,CSARPMDRVEQYF
few,TRBD2,TRBV25-1,TRBJ2-3,TGTGCCACATCTCCGGGACTAGGATTCACAGATACGCAGTATTTT,CATSPGLGFTDTQYF
few,NA,TRBV10-2,TRBJ1-6,TGCGCCAGCAGTCCCCCGGGAAGCAATAATTCACCCCTCCACTTT,CASSPPGSNNSPLHF
few,NA,TRBV7-2,TRBJ2-5,TGTGCCAGCAGCCTAGGGGGACGGGTGGGGGAGACCCAGTACTTC,CASSLGGRVGETQYF
NA,NA,TRBV11-1,TRBJ2-7,TGTGCCAGCAGCTTTGAACTTGCCTACGAGCAGTACTTC,CASSFELAYEQYF
NA,TRBD2,TRBV5-5,TRBJ2-2,TGTGCCAGCAGCGCGCTAGCGGGGGGCCGAGGCCGGGAGCTGTTTTTT,CASSALAGGRGRELFF
once,NA,TRBV5-1,TRBJ2-3,TGCGCCAGCAGCAGGACGGGCACAGATACGCAGTATTTT,CASSRTGTDTQYF
NA,NA,TRBV6-2/TRBV6-3,TRBJ2-1,TGTGCCAGCAGTTATCCCTCCCGGGACAATGAGCAGTTCTTC,CASSYPSRDNEQFF
many,NA,TRBV28,TRBJ1-5,TGTGCCAGCAGTTGGGATCAGCCCCAGCATTTT,CASSWDQPQHF
once,NA,TRBV6-6,TRBJ1-5,TGTGCCAGCATTAACCGGGGAAGGGGTTCGGCCAGGGACAATCAGCCCCAGCATTTT,CASINRGRGSARDNQPQHF
few,TRBD1,TRBV4-2,TRBJ1-1,TGTGCCAGCAGCCCGCGTGGACAGGGCGCAAACACTGAAGCTTTCTTT,CASSPRGQGANTEAFF
few,NA,TRBV5-6,TRBJ1-6,TGTGCCAGCAGCCAACAGCGGACGGTATCACCCCTCCACTTT,CASSQQRTVSPLHF
NA,NA,TRBV19,TRBJ2-1,TGTGCCAGTAGTATTATCCCGGGCAATGAGCAGTTCTTC,CASSIIPGNEQFF
NA,NA,TRBV30,TRBJ1-2,TGTGCCTGGAGTGGCGGGGGTGGCGACACCTTC,CAWSGGGGDTF
few,NA,TRBV30,TRBJ1-2,TGTGCCTGGTCGGACAGCACGTATGGCTACACCTTC,CAWSDSTYGYTF
few,NA,TRBV9,TRBJ2-5,TGTGCCAGCAGCGTTTCGACCGGGCGGCTGAGGGAGACCCAGTACTTC,CASSVSTGRLRETQYF
NA,NA,TRBV28,TRBJ2-2,TGTGCCAGCAGTTCCGGGGGCTCCGGCACCGGGGAGCTGTTTTTT,CASSSGGSGTGELFF
NA,NA,TRBV7-9,TRBJ1-1,TGTGCCAGCAGCTTAGAAAGGACAGCGGGCACTGAAGCTTTCTTT,CASSLERTAGTEAFF
many,NA,TRBV7-2,TRBJ2-2,TGTGCCAGCAGCTTCTCCCGGGGCTACGGGTCCGGGGAGCTGTTTTTT,CASSFSRGYGSGELFF
NA,NA,TRBV7-9,TRBJ1-1,TGTGCCAGCAGCTTAGGGCCCCAGTGGACTGAAGCTTTCTTT,CASSLGPQWTEAFF
few,TRBD2,TRBV7-8,TRBJ2-1,TGTGCCAGCAGCTTTGAGCGGGGGGCCCCCAGCTCCTACAATGAGCAGTTCTTC,CASSFERGAPSSYNEQFF
medium-sized,TRBD1,TRBV20-1,TRBJ1-2,TGCAGTGCTGGACAGGGAAAGGACTGGGACTATGGCTACACCTTC,CSAGQGKDWDYGYTF
few,NA,TRBV6-4,TRBJ2-3,TGTGCCAGCAAGACGGGTCCGGGGGCTCTCCCCACAGATACGCAGTATTTT,CASKTGPGALPTDTQYF
many,TRBD2,TRBV11-2,TRBJ2-2,TGTGCCAGCAGCCCCGGTAGGCTAGCGGGGGGGCCCGGCGGGGAGCTGTTTTTT,CASSPGRLAGGPGGELFF
NA,NA,TRBV20-1,TRBJ2-1,TGCAGTGCTAGAGGGGGGGTAGGAGAGCAGTTCTTC,CSARGGVGEQFF
many,NA,TRBV29-1,TRBJ1-1,TGCAGCTGCAGACTTATGAACACTGAAGCTTTCTTT,CSCRLMNTEAFF
NA,TRBD1,TRBV19,TRBJ2-1,TGTGCCAGTAGCCGGACAGGGTTCAACAATGAGCAGTTCTTC,CASSRTGFNNEQFF
few,NA,TRBV3-1,TRBJ1-5,TGTGCCAGCAGCCAAGACCTCGCATCAGCCCCCCATTTT,CASSQDLASAPHF
NA,NA,TRBV6-5,TRBJ2-3,TGTGCCAGCAGTTACTCGGCTACGGACACCACAGATACGCAGTATTTT,CASSYSATDTTDTQYF
NA,TRBD1,TRBV7-2,TRBJ1-1,TGTGCCAGCAGCTCGACAGGGGCCATGAACACTGAAGCTTTCTTT,CASSSTGAMNTEAFF
NA,NA,TRBV7-2,TRBJ2-7,TGTGCCAGCAGCTTCTCCTCTGGGTGGGGTACTTACTACGAGCAGTACTTC,CASSFSSGWGTYYEQYF
many,NA,TRBV7-2,TRBJ1-1,TGTGCCAGCAGCTTAGTAGGGCTGACAGGGAACACTGAAGCTTTCTTT,CASSLVGLTGNTEAFF
many,TRBD1,TRBV20-1,TRBJ2-2,TGCAGTGCTAGAGCTCCGGGACAGGGGGACACCGGGGAGCTGTTTTTT,CSARAPGQGDTGELFF
few,TRBD2,TRBV20-1,TRBJ2-5,TGCAGTGCTAAGGTGGAGGGACTAGCGTTCGTAGAGACCCAGTACTTC,CSAKVEGLAFVETQYF
few,NA,TRBV20-1,TRBJ1-1,TGCAGTGCTAGTGTGGGAGACACTGAAGCTTTCTTT,CSASVGDTEAFF
NA,TRBD1,TRBV6-2/TRBV6-3,TRBJ1-1,TGTGCCAGCAGCTCTACGGGACAGCCATGGCTTGAAGCTTTCTTT,CASSSTGQPWLEAFF
few,NA,TRBV5-5,TRBJ2-3,TGTGCCAGCAGCTCAACTACCCCTGCCAGGGATCGAGGCACAGATACGCAGTATTTT,CASSSTTPARDRGTDTQYF
NA,NA,TRBV7-8,TRBJ2-7,TGTGCCAGCAGCTTAGAACCCCAAGGACTCTACGAGCAGTACTTC,CASSLEPQGLYEQYF
many,NA,TRBV27,TRBJ1-2,TGTGCCAGCAGCAAAAGCCCTCCAGGATACTCTGGCTACACCTTC,CASSKSPPGYSGYTF
few,NA,TRBV7-8,TRBJ1-1,TGTGCCAGCAGCTTAGCGCGGGACGGGGGTTTCTTT,CASSLARDGGFF